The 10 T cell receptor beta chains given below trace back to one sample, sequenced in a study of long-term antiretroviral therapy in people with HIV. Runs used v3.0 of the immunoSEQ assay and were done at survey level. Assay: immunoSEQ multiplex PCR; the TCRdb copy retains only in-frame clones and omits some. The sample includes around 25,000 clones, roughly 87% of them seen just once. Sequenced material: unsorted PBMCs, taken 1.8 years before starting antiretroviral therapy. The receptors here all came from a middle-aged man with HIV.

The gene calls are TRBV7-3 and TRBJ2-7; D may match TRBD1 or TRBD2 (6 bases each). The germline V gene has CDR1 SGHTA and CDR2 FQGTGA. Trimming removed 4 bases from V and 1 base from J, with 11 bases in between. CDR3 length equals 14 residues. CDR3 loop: CASSYTGRSYEQYF. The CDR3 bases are TGTGCCAGCAGCTACACAGGGAGGTCCTACGAGCAGTACTTC.

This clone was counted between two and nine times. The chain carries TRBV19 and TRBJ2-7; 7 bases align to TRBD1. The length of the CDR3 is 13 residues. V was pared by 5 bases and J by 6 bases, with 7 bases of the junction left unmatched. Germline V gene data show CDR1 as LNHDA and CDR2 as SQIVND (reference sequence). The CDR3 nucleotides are TGTGCCAGTAGTCAACCCGCAGGGGGCGAGCAGTACTTC. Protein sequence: CASSQPAGGEQYF.

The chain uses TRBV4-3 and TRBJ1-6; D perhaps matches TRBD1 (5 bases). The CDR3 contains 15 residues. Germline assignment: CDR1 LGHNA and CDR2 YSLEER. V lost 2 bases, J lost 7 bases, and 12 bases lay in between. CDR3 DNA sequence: TGCGCCAGCAGCCAATCGGGACTAGGGAATTCACCCCTCCACTTT. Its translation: CASSQSGLGNSPLHF.

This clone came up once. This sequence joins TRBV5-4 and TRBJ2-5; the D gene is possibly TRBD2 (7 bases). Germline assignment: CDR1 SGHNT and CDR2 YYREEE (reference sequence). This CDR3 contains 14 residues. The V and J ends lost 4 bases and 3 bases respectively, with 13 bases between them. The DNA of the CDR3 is TGTGCCAGCAGCCCCCGCGGGGGCGAAGAGACCCAGTACTTC. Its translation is CASSPRGGEETQYF.

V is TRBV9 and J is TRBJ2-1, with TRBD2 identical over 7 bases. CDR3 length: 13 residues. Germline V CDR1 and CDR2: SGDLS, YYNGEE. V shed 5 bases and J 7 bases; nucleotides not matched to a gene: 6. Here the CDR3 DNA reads TGTGCCAGCAGTCCGGGAGGAGTAAATGAGCAGTTCTTC. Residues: CASSPGGVNEQFF.

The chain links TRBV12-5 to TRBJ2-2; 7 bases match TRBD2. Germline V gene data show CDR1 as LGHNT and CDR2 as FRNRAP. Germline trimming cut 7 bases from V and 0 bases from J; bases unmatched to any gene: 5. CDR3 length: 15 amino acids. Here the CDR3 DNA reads TGTGCTAGTGCCCTAGCGGTTGCGAACACCGGGGAGCTGTTTTTT. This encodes CASALAVANTGELFF.

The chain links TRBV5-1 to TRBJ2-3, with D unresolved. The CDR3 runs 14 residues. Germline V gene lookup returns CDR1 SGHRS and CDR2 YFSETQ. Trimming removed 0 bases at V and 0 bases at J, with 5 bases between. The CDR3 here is CASSLGYSTDTQYF. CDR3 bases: TGCGCCAGCAGCTTGGGGTATAGCACAGATACGCAGTATTTT.

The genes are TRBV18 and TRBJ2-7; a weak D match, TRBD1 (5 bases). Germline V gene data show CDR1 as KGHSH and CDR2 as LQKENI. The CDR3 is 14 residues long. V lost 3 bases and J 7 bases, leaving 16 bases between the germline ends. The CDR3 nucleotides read TGTGCCAGCTCACCTAGTACAGGCCCCGGGGAGCAGTACTTC. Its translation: CASSPSTGPGEQYF.

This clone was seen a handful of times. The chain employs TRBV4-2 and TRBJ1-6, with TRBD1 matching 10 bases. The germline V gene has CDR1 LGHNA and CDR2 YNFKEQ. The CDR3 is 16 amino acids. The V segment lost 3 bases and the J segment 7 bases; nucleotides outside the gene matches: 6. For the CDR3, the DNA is TGTGCCAGCAGCCAGTTGACAGGGGGCGCGAATTCACCCCTCCACTTT. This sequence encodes CASSQLTGGANSPLHF.

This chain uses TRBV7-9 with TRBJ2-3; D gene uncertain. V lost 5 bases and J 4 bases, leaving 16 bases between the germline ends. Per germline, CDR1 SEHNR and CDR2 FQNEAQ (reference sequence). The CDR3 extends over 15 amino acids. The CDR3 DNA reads TGTGCCAGCAGCCAAGTTTCCCCGGGCCCAGATACGCAGTATTTT. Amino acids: CASSQVSPGPDTQYF.